This TCR beta chain was obtained from a study of identifying expanded T cells in peripheral blood (dated by TCRdb to the late 2010s). With respect to the entire study: Four technical replicates, made by sequencing separate aliquots from the same pool of genomic DNA, were compared pairwise. Study-wide findings and limitations: The authors expected that biological variance in healthy repertoires might rise further over much longer intervals, such as months to years. Approximately 1.1 differentially abundant clones were flagged by the binomial model between technical replicates, whereas about 16 and 19 were flagged over roughly two weeks and four weeks, respectively. Variance in clone template counts between approximately 2-week samples significantly increased with total template count across all healthy donors. Across all healthy-donor time intervals, the beta-binomial model significantly lowered both the number of clones called differentially abundant and the false-positive rate.

During the collection period, no immune events, such as infections, were documented for the healthy donors. Blood repertoires from healthy donors were used as a training cohort for calibrating time-dependent variance in a beta-binomial model of differential abundance of T-cell clones. The training cohort comprised roughly ten healthy donors, 3 female and 7 male. Donor ages ranged from about 29 to 70 years, with an average of 43 years. Whole blood, obtained from a commercial supplier, was collected from each healthy donor at three time points spaced about 2 weeks apart. For immunosequencing, genomic DNA was extracted from whole blood that had not been sorted. TCRbeta CDR3 regions were profiled with the immunoSEQ Assay using bias-controlled multiplex PCR amplification of genomic DNA. Processing in the source paper ran as follows. The absolute abundance of each unique TCRbeta CDR3 region was quantified after sequences were collapsed and filtered. Differential abundance was tested with a binomial (Fisher-equivalent) model and with a beta-binomial model adding time-dependent variance fitted from healthy donors. Clones with fewer than 5 combined templates were removed, and a clone was called differentially abundant if the clone's Benjamini-Hochberg FDR was below 0.01. The form v = (b*log(k)+a)^2 was used to model beta-binomial variance as a function of total template count across the two samples. Here the immuneACCESS table is served through TCRdb, limited to in-frame sequences with V and J called. Missing clones are a known gap in these copies; in checked studies unresolved V genes cover under half, and the rest lacks a known reason. V, J and clone size are taken as reported in that table, and D and trimming were inferred from the DNA itself. The sample table records fewer than 110,000 clones; around 90% of these occur just once. The ten largest account for about 15% of the sample.

Measured from the cysteine to the phenylalanine, the CDR3 is 14 residues long. The only DNA kept is the CDR3, 42 bases in frame from the first base. Trimming takes 2 bases from V and 2 bases from J, and the germline ends sit 9 bases apart. The germline V gene encodes CDR1 SGHTA and CDR2 FQGNSA. A word on this clone: Its antigen target is currently unknown. The sample holds no much larger clone one base away, and base qualities are not on file.

The TCR was taken from a person aged 18 to 75 in good health. This sequence uses TRBV7-2 and TRBJ2-5, with no reliable assignment of the D segment. The sequencing input was blood. CDR3 loop: CASSLTFAQETQYF. The nucleotides are TGTGCCAGCAGCTTAACTTTCGCGCAAGAGACCCAGTACTTC. This CDR3, with the reference TRBV7-2 and TRBJ2-5 proteins standing in past its ends, gives the full variable domain GAGVSQSPSNKVTEKGKDVELRCDPISGHTALYWYRQSLGQGLEFLIYFQGNSAPDKSGLPSDRFSAERTGGSVSTLTIQRTQQEDSAVYLCASSLTFAQETQYFGPGTRLLVL.